Listed here are 21 T cell receptor beta chains from one sample, sequenced in a study of T cells after yellow fever vaccination. TCRdb redid the calling of the 5' RACE reads with MiXCR, one entry per CDR3 protein. The repertoire holds around 310,000 distinct CDR3 sequences, 3.5% to 4.5% seen once, with roughly a fifth in the top ten. This sample comprised PBMCs, obtained 15 days after the yellow fever booster vaccination. These receptors came from a man younger than 35 who received the YFV17D yellow fever vaccine.

This clonotype appeared a few times. The chain uses TRBV19 and TRBJ2-1; 7 positions match TRBD1. The CDR3 totals 15 residues. Germline CDR1 LNHDA, CDR2 SQIVND (reference sequence). J gave up 6 bases and V 4 bases, and 9 bases lay outside the gene matches. CDR3 loop: CASSTRQGQSNEQFF. CDR3 DNA sequence: TGTGCCAGTAGTACCAGACAGGGACAATCCAATGAGCAGTTCTTC.

This clonotype was detected many times. The chain couples TRBV29-1 to TRBJ1-2; no definite D call. Germline CDR1 is SQVTM and CDR2 is ANQGSEA. This CDR3 is built from 15 residues. Trimming removed 4 bases at V and 0 bases at J, with 15 bases between. The CDR3 loop reads CSVGTLWKTNYGYTF. The CDR3, as DNA: TGCAGCGTTGGTACTCTCTGGAAAACTAACTATGGCTACACCTTC.

Ten or more counts support this clonotype. The V gene is TRBV12-3 or TRBV12-4, the J gene TRBJ1-5, with 8 bases matching TRBD1. The CDR3 is 14 amino acids. V trimming: 6 bases; J trimming: 6 bases; junction bases outside the gene matches: 7. The CDR3 bases are TGTGCCAGCAGCCCCGACAGGGGTGGTCAGCCCCAGCATTTT. It translates to CASSPDRGGQPQHF.

In its sample, this clonotype was seen a few times. The chain couples TRBV27 to TRBJ2-2; possible D gene TRBD2, 7 bases. V was pared by 7 bases and J by 1 base, with 13 bases between. The CDR3 has 15 amino acids. The germline V gene has CDR1 MNHEY and CDR2 SMNVEV (reference sequence). The CDR3 DNA sequence: TGTGCCAGCACCCATAGGGGGGGGAACACCGGGGAGCTGTTTTTT. It encodes CASTHRGGNTGELFF.

This clonotype was detected many times. The chain has TRBV6-6 and TRBJ1-5; tentatively, D is TRBD1 (5 bases). From germline, CDR1 is MNHNY and CDR2 SVGAGI (reference sequence). The length of the CDR3 is 13 residues. V was pared by 5 bases and J by 3 bases, with 8 bases between. Written as DNA, the CDR3 is TGTGCCAGCAGTCCCAGGGACAATCAGCCCCAGCATTTT. As protein: CASSPRDNQPQHF.

This clonotype was detected ten times or more. The V gene is TRBV7-2, the J gene TRBJ1-2; D not resolved. Germline values: CDR1 SGHTA, CDR2 FQGNSA. Trimming removed 5 bases from V and 4 bases from J, with 14 bases in between. There are 14 residues in the CDR3. The chain's CDR3 is CASSATSAPYGYTF. The CDR3 nucleotides read TGTGCCAGCAGCGCGACCTCAGCTCCCTATGGCTACACCTTC. Complete variable domain (other parts from reference TRBV7-2 and TRBJ1-2): GAGVSQSPSNKVTEKGKDVELRCDPISGHTALYWYRQSLGQGLEFLIYFQGNSAPDKSGLPSDRFSAERTGGSVSTLTIQRTQQEDSAVYLCASSATSAPYGYTFGSGTRLTVV.

This clonotype was detected only a few times. The V call is TRBV4-3, the J call TRBJ2-7; D unresolved. The CDR3 runs 14 residues. From germline, CDR1 is LGHNA and CDR2 YSLEER. Trimming stripped 1 base from V and 0 bases from J, with 7 bases between. DNA for the CDR3: TGCGCCAGCAGCCAAGTCGGGCCCTCCTACGAGCAGTACTTC. Its protein is CASSQVGPSYEQYF.

This clonotype was seen a handful of times. The chain combines TRBV7-8 with TRBJ2-5; D perhaps matches TRBD2 (6 bases). Germline values: CDR1 SGHVS, CDR2 FQNEAQ. Trimming pared 3 bases from V and 5 bases from J, leaving 13 bases between. The CDR3 loop spans 14 amino acids. CDR3 in amino acids: CASSLRIGRETQYF. DNA for the CDR3: TGTGCCAGCAGCTTGAGAATAGGGAGGGAGACCCAGTACTTC. The full variable domain, its missing parts supplied by reference TRBV7-8 and TRBJ2-5, is GAGVSQSPRYKVAKRGQDVALRCDPISGHVSLFWYQQALGQGPEFLTYFQNEAQLDKSGLPSDRFFAERPEGSVSTLKIQRTQQEDSAVYLCASSLRIGRETQYFGPGTRLLVL.

This clonotype was seen ten or more times. V and J are TRBV5-4 and TRBJ2-1; D possibly corresponds to TRBD1 (6 bases). Germline CDR1 SGHNT, CDR2 YYREEE (reference sequence). Trimming removed 4 bases from V and 2 bases from J, with 19 bases in between. The CDR3 runs 17 residues. CDR3 residues: CASSSQGLEGPYNEQFF. DNA for the CDR3: TGTGCCAGCAGCAGCCAGGGGCTCGAGGGGCCCTACAATGAGCAGTTCTTC. The full variable domain, in which reference TRBV5-4 and TRBJ2-1 provide the parts outside the CDR3, is ETGVTQSPTHLIKTRGQQVTLRCSSQSGHNTVSWYQQALGQGPQFIFQYYREEENGRGNFPPRFSGLQFPNYSSELNVNALELDDSALYLCASSSQGLEGPYNEQFFGPGTRLTVL.

This clonotype was detected many times. The chain employs TRBV7-8 and TRBJ1-1, with TRBD1 as a possible D gene (6 bases). CDR1 is SGHVS and CDR2 is FQNEAQ in the germline V gene. V dropped 5 bases and J dropped 5 bases, with 15 bases sitting between them. This CDR3 comprises 14 residues. The CDR3 protein is CASSPRRGRTEAFF. CDR3 coding DNA: TGTGCCAGCAGCCCAAGAAGGGGGAGGACTGAAGCTTTCTTT.

This clonotype was observed a few times. The chain couples TRBV10-3 to TRBJ2-7; D ambiguous. This CDR3 region has 13 residues. Germline assignment: CDR1 ENHRY and CDR2 SYGVKD. Trimming pared 7 bases from V and 3 bases from J, leaving 13 bases between. The CDR3 nucleotides are TGTGCCATCAAATTAGCCCTGTTCTACGAGCAGTACGTC. This gives the protein CAIKLALFYEQYV.

The CDR3 nucleotides are TGTGCCAGCAGTTTTGCCAGGACAGATACGCAGTATTTT. Translating gives CASSFARTDTQYF. The rearrangement uses TRBV12-3 or TRBV12-4 and TRBJ2-3; D is undetermined. Deletions cut 3 bases from V and 3 bases from J, with 7 bases between. There are 13 residues in the CDR3.

The gene calls are TRBV6-2 or TRBV6-3 and TRBJ1-1, with 8 bases matching TRBD1. The germline V gene has CDR1 MNHEY and CDR2 SVGEGT. The trim removed 5 bases at V and 2 bases at J, leaving 10 bases unmatched. The CDR3 totals 16 residues. This chain's CDR3 is CASSPISQGANTEAFF. For the CDR3, the DNA is TGTGCCAGCAGTCCTATATCCCAGGGGGCAAACACTGAAGCTTTCTTT.

This clonotype was detected only a few times. This chain joins TRBV5-5 and TRBJ2-7; no clear D gene. The CDR3 consists of 13 residues. Trimming removed 0 bases at V and 6 bases at J, with 10 bases between. In germline, CDR1 is SGHKS, CDR2 YYEKEE (reference sequence). CDR3 sequence (DNA): TGTGCCAGCAGCTTGGACCCACTGACCGAGCAGTACGTC. Amino acids: CASSLDPLTEQYV.

The chain uses TRBV4-3 and TRBJ1-2; D unresolved. Germline V lookup: CDR1 LGHNA, CDR2 YSLEER. There are 12 residues in the CDR3. Between the trimmed V and J ends, which lost 3 bases and 11 bases, there was a span of 13 bases. The CDR3 region has the DNA TGCGCCAGCAGCCAGGGGTCTCTGGCTTACACCTTC. It yields the protein CASSQGSLAYTF.

The table lists this clonotype with a few counts. This rearrangement joins TRBV9 to TRBJ2-3; tentative D call: TRBD1 (6 bases). V lost 1 base and J 4 bases, leaving 13 bases between the germline ends. The CDR3 extends over 15 amino acids. Per germline, CDR1 SGDLS and CDR2 YYNGEE. CDR3 loop: CASSVNTGSPDTQYF. CDR3 nucleotides: TGTGCCAGCAGCGTAAACACAGGGAGTCCAGATACGCAGTATTTT.

The rearrangement uses TRBV6-5 and TRBJ1-6, with a tentative D call TRBD1 (6 bases). The CDR3 is 15 amino acids. Germline values: CDR1 MNHEY, CDR2 SVGAGI. V dropped 5 bases and J dropped 5 bases, with 13 bases sitting between them. CDR3 sequence reads: CASSIRTANNSPLHF. DNA of the CDR3: TGTGCCAGCAGTATACGGACAGCTAATAATTCACCCCTCCACTTT.

This clonotype was detected only a few times. CDR3 nucleotide sequence: TGCGCCAGCACCTCCCCATTCCAAGAGACCCAGTACTTC. Encoded protein: CASTSPFQETQYF. The chain has TRBV5-1 and TRBJ2-5, with D hard to call. V was trimmed by 6 bases and J by 1 base, leaving 10 bases between them. In germline, CDR1 is SGHRS, CDR2 YFSETQ. The CDR3 sequence is 13 residues long.

This clonotype occurred many times. This chain joins TRBV20-1 and TRBJ2-3; 10 bases fit TRBD1. J was trimmed by 5 bases and V by 3 bases; bases with no gene match: 14. Germline CDR1 and CDR2: DFQATT and SNEGSKA (reference sequence). The CDR3 is made up of 17 amino acids. The CDR3 DNA follows: TGCAGTGCTAGCACGATAGGACGACAGGGGGCTGAAGATACGCAGTATTTT. It codes for CSASTIGRQGAEDTQYF.

This clonotype was recorded many times. The rearrangement uses TRBV4-1 and TRBJ2-1, with TRBD2 identical over 9 bases. Trimming took 4 bases from V and 15 from J; bases not matched to a gene: 10. CDR1 is MGHRA, CDR2 YSYEKL, per germline. The length of the CDR3 is 13 residues. The CDR3 nucleotides are TGCGCCAGCAGCCCTACCGGGACTAGCTCGGGGTTCTTC. This gives the protein CASSPTGTSSGFF.

This clonotype was observed at least ten times. The chain joins TRBV21-1 to TRBJ2-1. TRBV21-1 is an annotated pseudogene. CDR3 length: 14 residues. CDR3 in amino acids: CASSKRTRCNEQFF. In DNA form, the CDR3 reads TGTGCCAGCAGCAAGAGGACGCGGTGCAATGAGCAGTTCTTC.